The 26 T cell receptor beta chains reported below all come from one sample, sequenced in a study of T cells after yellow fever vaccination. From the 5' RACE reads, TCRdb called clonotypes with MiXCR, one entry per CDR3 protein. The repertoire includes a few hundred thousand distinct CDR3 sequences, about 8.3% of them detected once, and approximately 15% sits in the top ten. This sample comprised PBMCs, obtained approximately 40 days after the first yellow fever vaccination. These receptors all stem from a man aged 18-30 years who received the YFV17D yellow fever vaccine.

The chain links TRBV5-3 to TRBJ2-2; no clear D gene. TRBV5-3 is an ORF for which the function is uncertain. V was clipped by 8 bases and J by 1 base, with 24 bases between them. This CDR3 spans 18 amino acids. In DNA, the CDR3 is TGTGCCAGTAAATACGGCACCTCGTTACTAAAGAACACCGGGGAGCTGTTTTTT. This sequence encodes CASKYGTSLLKNTGELFF.

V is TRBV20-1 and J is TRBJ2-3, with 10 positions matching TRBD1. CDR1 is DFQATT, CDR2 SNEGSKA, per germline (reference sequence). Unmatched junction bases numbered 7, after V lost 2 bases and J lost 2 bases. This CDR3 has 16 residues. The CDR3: CSARPRDRGITDTQYF. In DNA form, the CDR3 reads TGCAGTGCTAGACCGCGGGACAGGGGAATCACAGATACGCAGTATTTT.

The CDR3 sequence: CASSQPGQQNSPLHF. CDR3 coding DNA: TGTGCCAGCAGCCAGCCGGGACAGCAAAATTCACCCCTCCACTTT. This sequence joins TRBV4-2 and TRBJ1-6; 7 nucleotides line up with TRBD1. V dropped 3 bases and J dropped 7; count of bases not matched to a gene: 6. The germline V gene has CDR1 LGHNA and CDR2 YNFKEQ. CDR3 length: 15 residues.

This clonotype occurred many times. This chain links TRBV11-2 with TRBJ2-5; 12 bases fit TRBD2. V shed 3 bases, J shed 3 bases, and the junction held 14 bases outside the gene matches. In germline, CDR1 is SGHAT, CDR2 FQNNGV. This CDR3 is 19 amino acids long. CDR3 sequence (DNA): TGTGCCAGCAGCTTCAAATGGCTAGCGGGGGGGCTGTCAGAAGAGACCCAGTACTTC. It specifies CASSFKWLAGGLSEETQYF. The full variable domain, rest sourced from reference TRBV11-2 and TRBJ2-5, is EAGVAQSPRYKIIEKRQSVAFWCNPISGHATLYWYQQILGQGPKLLIQFQNNGVVDDSQLPKDRFSAERLKGVDSTLKIQPAKLEDSAVYLCASSFKWLAGGLSEETQYFGPGTRLLVL.

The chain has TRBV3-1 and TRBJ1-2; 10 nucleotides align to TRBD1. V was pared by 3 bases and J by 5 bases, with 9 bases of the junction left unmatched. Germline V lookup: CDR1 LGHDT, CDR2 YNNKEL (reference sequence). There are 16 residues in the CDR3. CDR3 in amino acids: CASSHPAKDRGYGYTF. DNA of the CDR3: TGTGCCAGCAGCCACCCCGCCAAGGACAGGGGGTATGGCTACACCTTC.

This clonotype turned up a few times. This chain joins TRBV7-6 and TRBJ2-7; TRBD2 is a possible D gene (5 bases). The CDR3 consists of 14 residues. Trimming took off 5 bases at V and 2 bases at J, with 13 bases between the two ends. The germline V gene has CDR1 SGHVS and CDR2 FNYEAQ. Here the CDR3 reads CASSPKERPYEQYV. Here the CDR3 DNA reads TGTGCCAGCAGCCCAAAGGAGCGGCCCTACGAGCAGTACGTC.

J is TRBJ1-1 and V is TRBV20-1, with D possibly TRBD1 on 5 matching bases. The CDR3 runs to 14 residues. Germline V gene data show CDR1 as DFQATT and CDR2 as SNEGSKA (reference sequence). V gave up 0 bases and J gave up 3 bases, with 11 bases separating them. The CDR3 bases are TGCAGTGCTAGAGATTTCAGAGGGGACACTGAAGCTTTCTTT. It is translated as CSARDFRGDTEAFF.

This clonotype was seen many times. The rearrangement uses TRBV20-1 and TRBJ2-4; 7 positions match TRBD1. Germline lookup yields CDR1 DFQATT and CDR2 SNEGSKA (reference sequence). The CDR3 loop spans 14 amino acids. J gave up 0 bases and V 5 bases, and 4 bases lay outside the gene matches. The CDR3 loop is CSAGGQLAKNIQYF. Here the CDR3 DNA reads TGCAGTGCTGGGGGACAGCTAGCCAAAAACATTCAGTACTTC.

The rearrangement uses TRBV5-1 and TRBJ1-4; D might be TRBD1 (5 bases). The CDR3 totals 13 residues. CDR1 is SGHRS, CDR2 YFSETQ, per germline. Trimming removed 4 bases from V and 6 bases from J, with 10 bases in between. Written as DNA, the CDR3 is TGCGCCAGCAGCCAGGGCTGGGATGAAAAACTGTTTTTT. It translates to CASSQGWDEKLFF. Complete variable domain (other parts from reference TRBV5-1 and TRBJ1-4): KAGVTQTPRYLIKTRGQQVTLSCSPISGHRSVSWYQQTPGQGLQFLFEYFSETQRNKGNFPGRFSGRQFSNSRSEMNVSTLELGDSALYLCASSQGWDEKLFFGSGTQLSVL.

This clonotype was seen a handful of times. In DNA form, the CDR3 reads TGTGCCAGCAGTTGGGGAGGGGAAGCTTTCTTT. Its translation is CASSWGGEAFF. The genes are TRBV6-5 and TRBJ1-1; D is undetermined. CDR1 and CDR2 from the germline V gene are MNHEY and SVGAGI. The CDR3 is 11 amino acids. The V end lost 4 bases, the J end lost 8 bases, and 8 bases lay between the germline ends.

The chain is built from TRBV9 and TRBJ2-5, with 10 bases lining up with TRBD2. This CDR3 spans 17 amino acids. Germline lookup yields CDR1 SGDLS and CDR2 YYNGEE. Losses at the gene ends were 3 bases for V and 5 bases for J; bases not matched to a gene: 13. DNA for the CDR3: TGTGCCAGCAGCGCTAGCGGACTAGCGGAGAATGGGGAGACCCAGTACTTC. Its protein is CASSASGLAENGETQYF. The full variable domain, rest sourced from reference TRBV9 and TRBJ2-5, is DSGVTQTPKHLITATGQRVTLRCSPRSGDLSVYWYQQSLDQGLQFLIQYYNGEERAKGNILERFSAQQFPDLHSELNLSSLELGDSALYFCASSASGLAENGETQYFGPGTRLLVL.

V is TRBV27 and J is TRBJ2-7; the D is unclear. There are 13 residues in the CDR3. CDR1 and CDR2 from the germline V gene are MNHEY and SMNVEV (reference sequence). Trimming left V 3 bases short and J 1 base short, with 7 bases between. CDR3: CASSFSGSYEQYF. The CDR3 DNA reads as TGTGCCAGCAGTTTCTCCGGGTCCTACGAGCAGTACTTC.

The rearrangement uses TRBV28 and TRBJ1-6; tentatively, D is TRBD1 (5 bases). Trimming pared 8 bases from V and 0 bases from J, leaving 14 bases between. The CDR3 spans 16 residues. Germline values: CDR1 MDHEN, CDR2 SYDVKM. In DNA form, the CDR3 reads TGTGCCAGCCGAGGCGGGGGGAGCTCCTATAATTCACCCCTCCACTTT. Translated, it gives CASRGGGSSYNSPLHF.

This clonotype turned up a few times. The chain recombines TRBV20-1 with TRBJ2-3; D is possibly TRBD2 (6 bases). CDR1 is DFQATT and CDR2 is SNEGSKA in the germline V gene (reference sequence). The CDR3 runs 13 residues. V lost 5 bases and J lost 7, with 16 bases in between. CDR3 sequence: CSAWDLKTYTQYF. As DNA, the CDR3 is TGCAGTGCTTGGGACTTAAAAACCTATACGCAGTATTTT.

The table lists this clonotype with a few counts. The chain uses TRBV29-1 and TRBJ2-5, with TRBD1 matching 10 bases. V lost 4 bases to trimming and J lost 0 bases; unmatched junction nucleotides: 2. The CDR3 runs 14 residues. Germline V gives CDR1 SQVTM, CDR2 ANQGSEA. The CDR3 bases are TGCAGCGTTGTCGGGACAGGGGACCAAGAGACCCAGTACTTC. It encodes CSVVGTGDQETQYF.

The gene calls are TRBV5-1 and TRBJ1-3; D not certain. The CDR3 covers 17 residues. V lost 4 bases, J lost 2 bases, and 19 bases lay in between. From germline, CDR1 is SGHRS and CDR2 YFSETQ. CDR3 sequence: CASSEDPMAFAGNTIYF. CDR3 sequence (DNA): TGCGCCAGCAGCGAAGATCCCATGGCTTTTGCTGGAAACACCATATATTTT.

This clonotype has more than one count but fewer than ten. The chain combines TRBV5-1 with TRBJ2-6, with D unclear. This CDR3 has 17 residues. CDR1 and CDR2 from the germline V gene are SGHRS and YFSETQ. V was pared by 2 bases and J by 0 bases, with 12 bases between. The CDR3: CASSFTLTPSGANVLTF. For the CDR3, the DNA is TGCGCCAGCAGCTTCACACTGACTCCCTCTGGGGCCAACGTCCTGACTTTC.

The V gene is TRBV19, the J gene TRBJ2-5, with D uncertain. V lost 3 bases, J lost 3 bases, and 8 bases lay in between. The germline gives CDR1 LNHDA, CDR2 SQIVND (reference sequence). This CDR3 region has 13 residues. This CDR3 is CASSITYEETQYF. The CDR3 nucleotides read TGTGCCAGTAGTATTACGTACGAAGAGACCCAGTACTTC. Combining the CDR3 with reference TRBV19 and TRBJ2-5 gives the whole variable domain DGGITQSPKYLFRKEGQNVTLSCEQNLNHDAMYWYRQDPGQGLRLIYYSQIVNDFQKGDIAEGYSVSREKKESFPLTVTSAQKNPTAFYLCASSITYEETQYFGPGTRLLVL.

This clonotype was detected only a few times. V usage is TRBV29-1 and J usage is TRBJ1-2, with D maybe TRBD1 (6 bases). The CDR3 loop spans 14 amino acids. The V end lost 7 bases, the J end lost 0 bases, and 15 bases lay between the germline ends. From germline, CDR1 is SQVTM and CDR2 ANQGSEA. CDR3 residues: CSARDTPTNYGYTF. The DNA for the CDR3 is TGCAGCGCCCGGGACACACCTACTAACTATGGCTACACCTTC.

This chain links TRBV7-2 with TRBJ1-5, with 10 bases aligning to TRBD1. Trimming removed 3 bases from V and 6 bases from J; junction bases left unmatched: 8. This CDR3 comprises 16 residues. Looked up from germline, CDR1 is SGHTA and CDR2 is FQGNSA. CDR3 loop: CASSLTGGSRGQPQHF. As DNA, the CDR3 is TGTGCCAGCAGCTTGACAGGGGGCAGCAGGGGTCAGCCCCAGCATTTT.

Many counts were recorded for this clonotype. The CDR3 loop reads CASSLDRSYEQYF. The CDR3 DNA reads TGTGCCAGCAGCTTAGACCGCTCCTACGAGCAGTACTTC. The J gene is TRBJ2-7, the V gene TRBV11-2; D gene uncertain. V was cut by 0 bases and J by 0 bases, with 3 bases left in between. The length of the CDR3 is 13 residues. The germline V gene has CDR1 SGHAT and CDR2 FQNNGV.

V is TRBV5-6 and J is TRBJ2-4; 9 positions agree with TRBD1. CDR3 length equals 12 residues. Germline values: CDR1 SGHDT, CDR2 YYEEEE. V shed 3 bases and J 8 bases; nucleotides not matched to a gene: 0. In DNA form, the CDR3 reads TGTGCCAGCAGCTGGACAGGGGACATTCAGTACTTC. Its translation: CASSWTGDIQYF.

The CDR3 sequence is CASSSSSAPYEQYV. The CDR3 DNA reads TGTGCCAGCAGTTCATCTAGTGCACCCTACGAGCAGTACGTC. The chain couples TRBV28 to TRBJ2-7; D remains unclear. Trimming cost V 4 bases and J 2 bases, with 12 bases left between them. Germline V lookup: CDR1 MDHEN, CDR2 SYDVKM. This CDR3 is 14 amino acids long.

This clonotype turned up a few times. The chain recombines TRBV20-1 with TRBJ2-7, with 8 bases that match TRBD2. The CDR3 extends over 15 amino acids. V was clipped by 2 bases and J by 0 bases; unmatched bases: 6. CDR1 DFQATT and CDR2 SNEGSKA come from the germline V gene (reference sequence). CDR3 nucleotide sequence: TGCAGTGCTAGATCGGCGGGGGGTAACTCCTACGAGCAGTACTTC. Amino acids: CSARSAGGNSYEQYF.

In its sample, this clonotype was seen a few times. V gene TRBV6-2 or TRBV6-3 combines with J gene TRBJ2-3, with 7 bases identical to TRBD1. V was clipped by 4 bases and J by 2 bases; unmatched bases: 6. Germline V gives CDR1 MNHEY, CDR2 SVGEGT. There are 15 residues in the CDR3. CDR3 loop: CASSSAGQATDTQYF. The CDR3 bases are TGTGCCAGCAGTTCAGCCGGACAGGCCACAGATACGCAGTATTTT.

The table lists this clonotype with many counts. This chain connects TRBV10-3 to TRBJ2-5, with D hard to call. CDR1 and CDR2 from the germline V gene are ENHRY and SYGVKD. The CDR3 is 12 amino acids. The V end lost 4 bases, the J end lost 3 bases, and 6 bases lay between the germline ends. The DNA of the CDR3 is TGTGCCATCAGTGCACAGAAAGAGACCCAGTACTTC. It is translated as CAISAQKETQYF.